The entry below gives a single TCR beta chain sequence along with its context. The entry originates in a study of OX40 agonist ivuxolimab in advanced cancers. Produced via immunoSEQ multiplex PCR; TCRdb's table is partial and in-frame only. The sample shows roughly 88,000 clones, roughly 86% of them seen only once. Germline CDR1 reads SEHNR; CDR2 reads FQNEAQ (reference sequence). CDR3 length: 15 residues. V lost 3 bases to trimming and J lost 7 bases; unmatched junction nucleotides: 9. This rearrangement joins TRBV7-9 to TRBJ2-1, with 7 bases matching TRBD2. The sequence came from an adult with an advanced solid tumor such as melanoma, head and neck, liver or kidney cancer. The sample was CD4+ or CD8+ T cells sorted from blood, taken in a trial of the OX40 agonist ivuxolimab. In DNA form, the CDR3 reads TGTGCCAGCAGCTTCCTCTCCGGCGGGAGAAATGAGCAGTTCTTC. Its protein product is CASSFLSGGRNEQFF.